These 29 T cell receptor beta chains were sequenced from one sample in a study of cytomegalovirus exposure and HLA in healthy donors. The PCR employed 60 Vbeta primers together with 13 Jbeta primers. Data came from immunoSEQ multiplex PCR; TCRdb stores just in-frame clones and leaves some out. The sample gives 200,000 or so clones, approximately 85% of which show up once; 6.5% is in the top ten. Input material: PBMCs. Source of these receptors: a woman between 50 and 59 years old in good health and CMV-seropositive.

The V and J genes are TRBV6-5 and TRBJ2-7; 8 bases map to TRBD1. Germline assignment: CDR1 MNHEY and CDR2 SVGAGI. Trimming took 7 bases from V and 2 from J; bases not matched to a gene: 7. This CDR3 is built from 14 residues. Here the CDR3 DNA reads TGTGCCAGCACCCCTTGGGACAGGCCCTACGAGCAGTACTTC. This gives the protein CASTPWDRPYEQYF.

The V call is TRBV5-1, the J call TRBJ2-1, with 9 positions matching TRBD2. The CDR3 spans 15 residues. J lost 5 bases, V lost 4 bases, and 7 bases had no gene match. CDR1 and CDR2 from the germline V gene are SGHRS and YFSETQ. The CDR3 protein is CASSPELAGNNEQFF. The CDR3 DNA sequence: TGCGCCAGCAGCCCGGAGCTAGCGGGGAACAATGAGCAGTTCTTC.

This rearrangement joins TRBV9 to TRBJ2-1; 8 bases are shared with TRBD2. J gave up 8 bases and V 4 bases, and 14 bases lay outside the gene matches. This CDR3 comprises 16 residues. Germline V CDR1 and CDR2: SGDLS, YYNGEE. The CDR3 DNA follows: TGTGCCAGCAGCCCACGGGGGGGGGACGCAGCCGATGAGCAGTTCTTC. Translating it yields CASSPRGGDAADEQFF.

The J gene is TRBJ1-4, the V gene TRBV28, with 8 bases aligning to TRBD1. The CDR3 runs to 15 residues. V shed 6 bases and J 7 bases; nucleotides not matched to a gene: 10. Per the germline V gene, CDR1 is MDHEN and CDR2 is SYDVKM. In DNA, the CDR3 is TGTGCCAGCAGAAATATAGACAGGGGTCCTGAAAAACTGTTTTTT. This gives the protein CASRNIDRGPEKLFF.

The gene calls are TRBV5-1 and TRBJ2-7; TRBD2 might be the D (5 bases). This CDR3 is 15 amino acids long. Trimming shortened V by 4 bases and J by 4 bases, and 18 bases separated the two germline ends. Germline CDR1 is SGHRS and CDR2 is YFSETQ. The CDR3 DNA reads as TGCGCCAGCAGCGCGGCTAGCAAAAGTATGTACGAGCAGTACTTC. Protein sequence: CASSAASKSMYEQYF.

The CDR3 region is CAWSGTGGVETQYF. Written as DNA, the CDR3 is TGTGCCTGGAGCGGGACTGGGGGGGTGGAGACCCAGTACTTC. V usage is TRBV30 and J usage is TRBJ2-5, with 7 bases lining up with TRBD2. The junction had 9 bases not matched to a gene; V was cut back by 3 bases and J by 5 bases. CDR3 length equals 14 residues. Per the germline V gene, CDR1 is GTSNPN and CDR2 is SVGIG (reference sequence).

J is TRBJ1-5 and V is TRBV19; D unresolved. Trimming took 0 bases from V and 4 from J, leaving 7 bases between them. Germline assignment: CDR1 LNHDA and CDR2 SQIVND (reference sequence). CDR3 size: 14 residues. CDR3 in DNA: TGTGCCAGTAGTATAGACGGAGGTAATCAGCCCCAGCATTTT. This gives the protein CASSIDGGNQPQHF.

The genes are TRBV19 and TRBJ1-5; 9 positions agree with TRBD1. J gave up 3 bases and V 3 bases, and 6 bases lay outside the gene matches. This CDR3 comprises 16 residues. Germline V gene data show CDR1 as LNHDA and CDR2 as SQIVND (reference sequence). The CDR3 sequence: CASSISGTGNNQPQHF. The CDR3 DNA is TGTGCCAGTAGTATCTCTGGGACAGGGAACAATCAGCCCCAGCATTTT.

The chain uses TRBV14 and TRBJ1-2, with TRBD1 as a possible D gene (5 bases). V lost 1 base, J lost 4 bases, and 10 bases lay in between. The CDR3 is 14 amino acids. Germline V lookup: CDR1 SGHDN, CDR2 FVKESK. Here the CDR3 reads CASSQVQGPYGYTF. DNA for the CDR3: TGTGCCAGCAGCCAAGTTCAGGGCCCCTATGGCTACACCTTC. Using reference TRBV14 and TRBJ1-2 for the parts outside the CDR3, the full variable domain is EAGVTQFPSHSVIEKGQTVTLRCDPISGHDNLYWYRRVMGKEIKFLLHFVKESKQDESGMPNNRFLAERTGGTYSTLKVQPAELEDSGVYFCASSQVQGPYGYTFGSGTRLTVV.

The rearrangement uses TRBV10-3 and TRBJ2-2; a weak D match, TRBD2 (5 bases). Germline V CDR1 and CDR2: ENHRY, SYGVKD. The CDR3 is 16 amino acids. Trimming shortened V by 7 bases and J by 7 bases, and 22 bases separated the two germline ends. CDR3 bases: TGTGCCATCAATACCCCCTTTAGACTGAGCGGCGGGGAGCTGTTTTTT. Protein product: CAINTPFRLSGGELFF.

This clone was picked up one time. The genes are TRBV14 and TRBJ1-1; D is uncertain. The CDR3 totals 13 residues. V was shortened by 4 bases and J by 1 base, with 7 bases between the two germline ends. From germline, CDR1 is SGHDN and CDR2 FVKESK. The CDR3 is CASSPTRNTEAFF. Here the CDR3 DNA reads TGTGCCAGCAGCCCCACGAGGAACACTGAAGCTTTCTTT.

The chain links TRBV5-6 to TRBJ1-5, with D unresolved. Trimming shortened V by 4 bases and J by 9 bases, and 5 bases separated the two germline ends. CDR3 length: 10 residues. From germline, CDR1 is SGHDT and CDR2 YYEEEE. In nucleotides, the CDR3 is TGTGCCAGCAGCCCTTGGCCCCAGCATTTT. Protein sequence: CASSPWPQHF.

This chain joins TRBV5-1 and TRBJ2-1; D may be TRBD1 (6 bases). V lost 4 bases and J lost 2, with 16 bases in between. Germline CDR1 SGHRS, CDR2 YFSETQ. The CDR3 is 16 residues long. In nucleotides, the CDR3 is TGCGCCAGCAGCCCTTATCCACAGGGCGCCTACAATGAGCAGTTCTTC. Translated: CASSPYPQGAYNEQFF. Looking up the rest from reference TRBV5-1 and TRBJ2-1 gives the full variable domain: KAGVTQTPRYLIKTRGQQVTLSCSPISGHRSVSWYQQTPGQGLQFLFEYFSETQRNKGNFPGRFSGRQFSNSRSEMNVSTLELGDSALYLCASSPYPQGAYNEQFFGPGTRLTVL.

This clone has just one count. Its ends do not fully match the called genes, so a read error is possible. The gene calls are TRBV5-6 and TRBJ2-4; D is perhaps TRBD1 (5 bases). The germline gives CDR1 SGHDT, CDR2 YYEEEE. The CDR3 is 15 amino acids. The CDR3 protein is CASSFYGPDNNSQYF. The CDR3 nucleotides are TGTGCCAGCAGCTTTTACGGCCCGGACAATAACAGTCAGTACTTC.

In nucleotides, the CDR3 is TGTGCCAGCAGCTCGGGGTTGGGCACTGAAGCTTTCTTT. Its protein product is CASSSGLGTEAFF. V and J are TRBV7-2 and TRBJ1-1; D gene unclear. Trimming shortened V by 4 bases and J by 4 bases, and 10 bases separated the two germline ends. This CDR3 has 13 amino acids. CDR1 is SGHTA, CDR2 FQGNSA, per germline.

The V call is TRBV5-4, the J call TRBJ2-1; D perhaps matches TRBD2 (5 bases). The V end was cut by 4 bases, the J end by 3 bases, with 11 bases between. Germline-derived CDR1 and CDR2 are SGHNT and YYREEE (reference sequence). The CDR3 is 14 residues long. The CDR3 DNA reads as TGTGCCAGCAGCCCCGCCGGGGTCTACAATGAGCAGTTCTTC. Translating it yields CASSPAGVYNEQFF.

This rearrangement joins TRBV19 to TRBJ2-1; 8 nucleotides agree with TRBD2. Per germline, CDR1 LNHDA and CDR2 SQIVND (reference sequence). There are 13 residues in the CDR3. The V and J ends lost 9 bases and 8 bases, in that order; junction bases with no gene match: 9. CDR3 amino acids: CASRVPGRDEQFF. CDR3 in DNA: TGTGCCAGCCGTGTTCCCGGGAGGGATGAGCAGTTCTTC.

This clone was recorded only once. The rearrangement uses TRBV5-1 and TRBJ1-1; a possible D gene is TRBD1 (5 bases). The ends were cut back, 5 bases at V and 6 bases at J, with 23 bases in the middle. CDR3 length: 16 amino acids. CDR1 SGHRS and CDR2 YFSETQ come from the germline V gene. CDR3 sequence (DNA): TGCGCCAGCAGTTCAGGGAAATGGTCTGCTGGGGCTGAAGCTTTCTTT. Translated: CASSSGKWSAGAEAFF.

This clone was found a few times. The sample holds other DNA sequences that translate to the same CDR3. The chain couples TRBV5-1 to TRBJ2-1; no reliable D call. This CDR3 contains 14 residues. V dropped 0 bases and J dropped 2 bases, with 6 bases sitting between them. Germline assignment: CDR1 SGHRS and CDR2 YFSETQ. The CDR3 loop reads CASSLGATYNEQFF. The CDR3 coding sequence is TGCGCCAGCAGCTTGGGGGCTACCTACAATGAGCAGTTCTTC.

The chain recombines TRBV19 with TRBJ1-2; D is perhaps TRBD1 (5 bases). The V and J ends lost 3 bases and 8 bases respectively, with 13 bases between them. The germline V gene has CDR1 LNHDA and CDR2 SQIVND (reference sequence). The CDR3 totals 13 residues. CDR3 bases: TGTGCCAGTAGTATCCCCCAGGGTGAAGGCTACACCTTC. Translation gives CASSIPQGEGYTF.

This sequence joins TRBV2 and TRBJ2-3; 8 nucleotides match TRBD2. This CDR3 is 16 amino acids long. V lost 0 bases and J lost 3; bases outside the gene matches: 5. CDR1 is SNHLY and CDR2 is FYNNEI in the germline V gene. The CDR3 sequence is CASSEAIGGATDTQYF. The DNA for the CDR3 is TGTGCCAGCAGTGAAGCAATCGGGGGGGCGACAGATACGCAGTATTTT.

This chain connects TRBV2 to TRBJ1-2, with 9 bases identical to TRBD1. Germline loops: CDR1 SNHLY, CDR2 FYNNEI. V was pared by 5 bases and J by 8 bases, with 12 bases of the junction left unmatched. The CDR3 totals 15 residues. The CDR3 reads CASSPNRGRGGGYTF. CDR3 coding DNA: TGTGCCAGCAGTCCAAACAGGGGGCGCGGCGGAGGCTACACCTTC.

The gene calls are TRBV19 and TRBJ1-3; 8 nucleotides align to TRBD1. The CDR3 sequence is 14 residues long. Germline values: CDR1 LNHDA, CDR2 SQIVND (reference sequence). The trim removed 6 bases at V and 3 bases at J, leaving 4 bases unmatched. CDR3 bases: TGTGCCAGTAGCACGACAGGGGTTGGAAACACCATATATTTT. Residues: CASSTTGVGNTIYF.

This clone was seen a single time. The genes are TRBV28 and TRBJ1-6; D remains ambiguous. Germline CDR1 MDHEN, CDR2 SYDVKM. The CDR3 has 14 residues. V lost 3 bases and J 5 bases, leaving 8 bases between the germline ends. The CDR3 protein is CASSLGQDNSPLHF. The CDR3 DNA reads TGTGCCAGCAGTTTGGGCCAGGATAATTCACCCCTCCACTTT. Supplemented by reference TRBV28 and TRBJ1-6, the full variable domain reads DVKVTQSSRYLVKRTGEKVFLECVQDMDHENMFWYRQDPGLGLRLIYFSYDVKMKEKGDIPEGYSVSREKKERFSLILESASTNQTSMYLCASSLGQDNSPLHFGNGTRLTVT.

A remark on this clone: A read error may account for a junction end that differs from germline. J is TRBJ2-5 and V is TRBV7-9, with D maybe TRBD2 (6 bases). There are 13 residues in the CDR3. Germline CDR1 is SEHNR and CDR2 is FQNEAQ (reference sequence). CDR3 loop: CASSFYTGEAIHF. Here the CDR3 DNA reads TGTGCCAGCAGCTTCTACACGGGGGAAGCAATACACTTC.

The chain carries TRBV6-5 and TRBJ1-2; D unresolved. In germline, CDR1 is MNHEY, CDR2 SVGAGI. The CDR3 totals 14 residues. V was clipped by 6 bases and J by 2 bases, with 13 bases between them. CDR3 nucleotides: TGTGCCAGCAGCCTCGGTTTTCGCAACTATGGCTACACCTTC. Translation: CASSLGFRNYGYTF.

The rearrangement links TRBV6-1 to TRBJ2-2, with 10 bases fitting TRBD1. In germline, CDR1 is MNHNS, CDR2 SASEGT. V was clipped by 1 base and J by 8 bases; unmatched bases: 4. The length of the CDR3 is 15 residues. The CDR3 protein is CASSEGDRGVGELFF. Written as DNA, the CDR3 is TGTGCCAGCAGTGAAGGGGACAGGGGTGTAGGGGAGCTGTTTTTT.

The rearrangement links TRBV5-4 to TRBJ2-5; 7 positions agree with TRBD2. This CDR3 is built from 12 residues. Germline loops: CDR1 SGHNT, CDR2 YYREEE (reference sequence). J lost 4 bases, V lost 5 bases, and 2 bases had no gene match. In DNA form, the CDR3 reads TGTGCCAGCAGTGCGGGGGTAGAGACCCAGTACTTC. Translating gives CASSAGVETQYF.

This chain connects TRBV6-1 to TRBJ1-2; D not certain. Trimming took off 4 bases at V and 0 bases at J, with 6 bases between the two ends. The CDR3 is 13 amino acids. Germline loops: CDR1 MNHNS, CDR2 SASEGT. CDR3 DNA sequence: TGTGCCAGCAGTGGTCAGTCTAACTATGGCTACACCTTC. It specifies CASSGQSNYGYTF.